This TCR beta chain was identified in a study of T cells after yellow fever vaccination. General observations from the study: Post-booster repertoires again held most primary-vaccination clones (roughly 96% CD4, around 90% CD8). Researchers cautioned that FACS-sorted repertoires could harbor abundant clonotypes contaminating from the bulk population. Of the clonotypes, a small share occurred in both CD4 and CD8 compartments.

This clonotype was recorded a few times. What it recognizes is unknown. TCRdb re-called the 5' RACE reads with MiXCR, one entry per CDR3 protein. Among some 500,000 distinct CDR3 sequences listed, approximately 12% were seen once. Trimming removed 6 bases from V and 9 bases from J, with 19 bases in between. The CDR3 sequence is 14 residues long. Per germline, CDR1 SGHTA and CDR2 FQGTGA. The source of this sequence is a man between 25 and 39 years old who received the YFV17D yellow fever vaccine. The starting material was PBMCs, obtained on the day of the yellow fever booster vaccination. The rearrangement uses TRBV7-3 and TRBJ2-3; D may be TRBD1 or TRBD2 (5 bases each). Written as DNA, the CDR3 is TGTGCCAGCAGGCTCTCCGGGGCGGGCGACACGCAGTATTTT. Amino acids: CASRLSGAGDTQYF.